Listed here are 30 T cell receptor beta chains from one sample, sequenced in a study of CD8 T cells in ankylosing spondylitis. MiXCR was run by TCRdb on the 5' RACE reads, yielding one entry per CDR3 protein. The sample has fewer than 450,000 distinct CDR3 sequences, about 15% seen once. Points from the study as a whole: Ankylosing spondylitis blood seemed to carry a telltale TCR beta motif made of fewer than 10 highly homologous variants.

These receptors have no known antigen. Sequenced input: blood, either unsorted or a sorted T cell fraction (not recorded which). These receptors were obtained from a male donor with ankylosing spondylitis.

This clonotype was observed a few times. DNA for the CDR3: TGTGCCAGCAGCCCCGGGGAGGGCTACAATCAGCCCCAGCATTTT. As protein: CASSPGEGYNQPQHF. This chain joins TRBV6-1 and TRBJ1-5; D is undetermined. Trimming cost V 6 bases and J 3 bases, with 15 bases left between them. This CDR3 has 15 amino acids. CDR1 and CDR2 from the germline V gene are MNHNS and SASEGT.

The CDR3 protein is CASSFRRGTLDPGELFF. The CDR3 coding sequence is TGTGCCAGCAGCTTCAGGCGGGGGACCTTGGATCCCGGGGAGCTGTTTTTT. This sequence joins TRBV7-9 and TRBJ2-2, with 7 bases identical to TRBD2. CDR3 length: 17 residues. J gave up 6 bases and V 3 bases, and 13 bases lay outside the gene matches. Germline lookup yields CDR1 SEHNR and CDR2 FQNEAQ (reference sequence).

J is TRBJ1-1 and V is TRBV10-2; 9 bases align to TRBD1. The ends lost 0 bases at V and 1 base at J; junction bases unmatched: 6. Looked up from germline, CDR1 is WSHSY and CDR2 is SAAADI. CDR3 length equals 17 residues. The chain's CDR3 is CASSESAQGARNTEAFF. The CDR3, as DNA: TGCGCCAGCAGTGAGTCGGCACAGGGGGCGAGGAACACTGAAGCTTTCTTT.

The rearrangement links TRBV28 to TRBJ2-1; 11 bases fit TRBD1. Per germline, CDR1 MDHEN and CDR2 SYDVKM. V was clipped by 6 bases and J by 9 bases; unmatched bases: 13. The CDR3 has 16 residues. This CDR3 reads CASRDGLGQGVSEQFF. The CDR3 nucleotides are TGTGCCAGCAGGGATGGTCTGGGACAGGGGGTTAGTGAGCAGTTCTTC.

CDR3 in DNA: TGTGCCAGCAGCCAAGCTGGAAGATGGGGGGAGACCCAGTACTTC. Translating gives CASSQAGRWGETQYF. V and J are TRBV3-1 and TRBJ2-5, with D possibly being TRBD1 or TRBD2 (5 bases each). Trimming stripped 1 base from V and 5 bases from J, with 14 bases between. Germline CDR1 is LGHDT and CDR2 is YNNKEL (reference sequence). The CDR3 consists of 15 residues.

This rearrangement joins TRBV6-2 or TRBV6-3 to TRBJ1-1; TRBD1 is a possible D gene (6 bases). This CDR3 comprises 15 residues. With 2 bases removed from V and 3 bases from J, the gap between germline ends came to 13 bases. CDR1 and CDR2 from the germline V gene are MNHEY and SVGEGT. CDR3 nucleotide sequence: TGTGCCAGCAGTTACACGGGGGGCGCCTACACTGAAGCTTTCTTT. Its protein is CASSYTGGAYTEAFF.

The chain is built from TRBV5-1 and TRBJ2-1, with 10 bases aligning to TRBD1. Germline assignment: CDR1 SGHRS and CDR2 YFSETQ. The J segment lost 4 bases and the V segment lost 4 bases, leaving 8 bases of the junction unmatched. This CDR3 has 16 residues. The CDR3 nucleotides are TGCGCCAGCAGCCCGGCGACAGGGGGCGGTTACAATGAGCAGTTCTTC. Amino acid sequence: CASSPATGGGYNEQFF.

This sequence joins TRBV23-1 and TRBJ2-7; TRBD1 aligns across 7 bases. TRBV23-1 has ORF status, its function being uncertain. The V gene end was trimmed by 2 bases and the J gene end by 7 bases; junction bases not matched to a gene: 8. The length of the CDR3 is 14 residues. CDR3 bases: TGCGCCAGCAGTCAACCCGGACTGGGACAGGAGCAGTACTTC. Amino acid sequence: CASSQPGLGQEQYF.

The V and J genes are TRBV6-1 and TRBJ2-3, with a possible D match to TRBD2 (7 bases). Germline V lookup: CDR1 MNHNS, CDR2 SASEGT. The V end lost 7 bases, the J end lost 3 bases, and 20 bases lay between the germline ends. This CDR3 is built from 16 residues. CDR3 amino acids: CASTRGGLKNTDTQYF. The CDR3 nucleotides are TGTGCCAGCACAAGGGGGGGCCTAAAGAATACAGATACGCAGTATTTT.

As to this clonotype: With only one base between it and a far larger clone, this is likely a read error. The chain employs TRBV12-3 or TRBV12-4 and TRBJ2-7; D gene ambiguous. The CDR3 length is 12 residues. Trimming left V 5 bases short and J 0 bases short, with 5 bases between. CDR3 region: CASSPCSYEQYF. The CDR3, as DNA: TGTGCCAGCAGTCCATGCTCCTACGAGCAGTACTTC.

The V gene is TRBV3-1, the J gene TRBJ2-5, with TRBD2 matching 8 bases. The CDR3 consists of 17 residues. Germline CDR1 LGHDT, CDR2 YNNKEL (reference sequence). Trimming cost V 3 bases and J 1 base; bases outside gene matches: 10. DNA of the CDR3: TGTGCCAGCAGCCATGGAAAATCTAGCGGGCTCCAAGAGACCCAGTACTTC. It yields the protein CASSHGKSSGLQETQYF.

The chain links TRBV5-1 to TRBJ2-7, with a tentative D call TRBD2 (5 bases). Per the germline V gene, CDR1 is SGHRS and CDR2 is YFSETQ. The CDR3 consists of 16 residues. V gave up 0 bases and J gave up 6 bases, with 19 bases separating them. CDR3 region: CASSLGERTRRPEQYF. The DNA for the CDR3 is TGCGCCAGCAGCTTGGGGGAGCGGACTCGGAGGCCCGAGCAGTACTTC.

In its sample, this clonotype was seen a few times. The chain employs TRBV5-1 and TRBJ2-3; 8 bases align to TRBD2. V shed 4 bases and J 1 base; nucleotides not matched to a gene: 8. The CDR3 runs to 16 residues. Germline CDR1 is SGHRS and CDR2 is YFSETQ. The CDR3 region is CASSPGGAGGTDTQYF. CDR3 coding DNA: TGCGCCAGCAGCCCGGGCGGAGCGGGAGGCACAGATACGCAGTATTTT.

This clonotype was recorded many times. The genes are TRBV5-1 and TRBJ2-1; 13 bases agree with TRBD2. Germline V lookup: CDR1 SGHRS, CDR2 YFSETQ. The trim removed 4 bases at V and 5 bases at J, leaving 6 bases unmatched. This CDR3 is built from 16 residues. The CDR3 DNA reads as TGCGCCAGCAGCGAACTGACTAGCGGGAGGAACAATGAGCAGTTCTTC. Amino acid sequence: CASSELTSGRNNEQFF.

This clonotype was seen a few times. This chain connects TRBV6-5 to TRBJ2-7; D ambiguous. V was clipped by 0 bases and J by 1 base, with 13 bases between them. This CDR3 spans 16 amino acids. Per the germline V gene, CDR1 is MNHEY and CDR2 is SVGAGI. The CDR3 protein is CASSYSAVRLSYEQYF. DNA of the CDR3: TGTGCCAGCAGTTACTCGGCGGTCAGACTTTCCTACGAGCAGTACTTC.

This clonotype was detected only a few times. V gene TRBV28 combines with J gene TRBJ2-1; D call uncertain. V was clipped by 6 bases and J by 1 base, with 19 bases between them. This CDR3 region has 17 residues. Germline V gives CDR1 MDHEN, CDR2 SYDVKM. CDR3 DNA sequence: TGTGCCAGCAGCCAAAACTTGACCCCAAGATCCTACAATGAGCAGTTCTTC. This translates into CASSQNLTPRSYNEQFF.

This clonotype was picked up a small number of times. The chain combines TRBV3-1 with TRBJ1-1; a weak D match, TRBD1 (6 bases). This CDR3 has 16 amino acids. Germline V gene data show CDR1 as LGHDT and CDR2 as YNNKEL (reference sequence). V was cut by 5 bases and J by 5 bases, with 21 bases left in between. CDR3 in DNA: TGTGCCAGCAGCATACGACAGAGGCAGGGGCGGACTGAAGCTTTCTTT. Residues: CASSIRQRQGRTEAFF.

This clonotype was counted only a few times. CDR3 in amino acids: CAIGEESYEQYF. CDR3 sequence (DNA): TGTGCCATCGGGGAAGAATCCTACGAGCAGTACTTC. The chain links TRBV10-3 to TRBJ2-7; D remains unclear. CDR3 length: 12 amino acids. V was cut by 8 bases and J by 1 base, with 9 bases left in between. The germline gives CDR1 ENHRY, CDR2 SYGVKD.

This clonotype was counted only a few times. The V and J genes are TRBV15 and TRBJ2-5; 7 nucleotides line up with TRBD1. V gave up 5 bases and J gave up 5 bases; unmatched junction bases: 14. This CDR3 contains 16 residues. The germline V gene has CDR1 LNHNV and CDR2 YYDKDF (reference sequence). The CDR3 loop reads CATSRRQGSIVETQYF. Here the CDR3 DNA reads TGTGCCACCAGCCGTAGACAGGGTAGTATTGTGGAGACCCAGTACTTC.

This rearrangement joins TRBV6-5 to TRBJ2-5; perhaps TRBD1 as D (5 bases). Germline V gene lookup returns CDR1 MNHEY and CDR2 SVGAGI. CDR3 length equals 14 residues. The V gene lost 3 bases and the J gene lost 5 bases, with 13 bases spanning the gap. DNA of the CDR3: TGTGCCAGCAGTTATGGGGCTACCCGGGAGACCCAGTACTTC. This encodes CASSYGATRETQYF.

The CDR3 bases are TGTGCCAGCAGCCCCGCCAGGGTGCCCTACGAGCAGTACTTC. It translates to CASSPARVPYEQYF. The chain recombines TRBV16 with TRBJ2-7, with D possibly being TRBD1 (5 bases). Between the trimmed V and J ends, which lost 4 bases and 2 bases, there was a span of 12 bases. This CDR3 has 14 residues. Germline V gene lookup returns CDR1 KGHSY and CDR2 FQNENV.

The V call is TRBV20-1, the J call TRBJ2-7; 10 bases map to TRBD2. The CDR3 is made up of 15 amino acids. Germline V gene sequence: CDR1 DFQATT, CDR2 SNEGSKA (reference sequence). V was clipped by 4 bases and J by 3 bases; unmatched bases: 9. CDR3 DNA: TGCAGTGCTATCACTAGCGGGGATAGGTACTACGAGCAGTACTTC. This translates into CSAITSGDRYYEQYF.

The V and J genes are TRBV7-2 and TRBJ2-3, with D maybe TRBD2 (6 bases). The CDR3 runs 17 residues. Germline CDR1 and CDR2: SGHTA and FQGNSA. V shed 5 bases and J shed 4 bases, with 22 bases lying between them. The CDR3 coding sequence is TGTGCCAGCAGCCAGAGGGCTAGCGCCTTACCCCCAGATACGCAGTATTTT. It codes for CASSQRASALPPDTQYF.

The chain links TRBV25-1 to TRBJ2-5, with 7 bases aligning to TRBD1. There are 15 residues in the CDR3. J lost 2 bases, V lost 4 bases, and 7 bases had no gene match. Germline loops: CDR1 MGHDK, CDR2 SYGVNS. Written as DNA, the CDR3 is TGTGCCAGCAGTGCCCGGGACAGCCTACAAGAGACCCAGTACTTC. Amino acid sequence: CASSARDSLQETQYF.

This clonotype occurred a few times. The rearrangement links TRBV20-1 to TRBJ2-3; D not resolved. Trimming cost V 3 bases and J 1 base, with 5 bases left between them. Germline-derived CDR1 and CDR2 are DFQATT and SNEGSKA (reference sequence). There are 12 residues in the CDR3. The CDR3 here is CSASIGTDTQYF. In DNA, the CDR3 is TGCAGTGCTAGTATCGGCACAGATACGCAGTATTTT.

Only a few counts were recorded for this clonotype. This chain joins TRBV7-8 and TRBJ2-5; 7 bases are shared with TRBD1. CDR1 is SGHVS and CDR2 is FQNEAQ in the germline V gene. This CDR3 spans 15 amino acids. V was clipped by 1 base and J by 5 bases; unmatched bases: 7. CDR3 protein: CASSLEGAERETQYF. The DNA of the CDR3 is TGTGCCAGCAGCTTAGAGGGGGCCGAACGGGAGACCCAGTACTTC.

This clonotype was picked up many times. The V and J genes are TRBV10-3 and TRBJ2-1; 10 bases agree with TRBD2. Germline loops: CDR1 ENHRY, CDR2 SYGVKD. The junction had 8 bases not matched to a gene; V was cut back by 6 bases and J by 6 bases. This CDR3 is built from 15 residues. The CDR3 reads CAISSTGLAVNEQFF. The DNA of the CDR3 is TGTGCCATCAGCTCTACCGGACTAGCGGTCAATGAGCAGTTCTTC.

This clonotype was observed a handful of times. V is TRBV27 and J is TRBJ2-7; maybe TRBD2 (6 bases). This CDR3 comprises 15 residues. Between the trimmed V and J ends, which lost 5 bases and 3 bases, there was a span of 17 bases. Germline lookup yields CDR1 MNHEY and CDR2 SMNVEV (reference sequence). The chain's CDR3 is CASSPRRDWGYEQYF. Here the CDR3 DNA reads TGTGCCAGCAGTCCGAGGAGGGACTGGGGCTACGAGCAGTACTTC.

This clonotype was observed a few times. The chain carries TRBV10-3 and TRBJ2-7; D is unclear. CDR1 is ENHRY, CDR2 SYGVKD, per germline. The length of the CDR3 is 11 residues. V gave up 3 bases and J gave up 4 bases, with 4 bases separating them. The DNA for the CDR3 is TGTGCCATCAGTGAACTGTACGAGCAGTACTTC. It translates to CAISELYEQYF.

V gene TRBV11-3 combines with J gene TRBJ2-1; 8 bases fit TRBD2. V lost 5 bases to trimming and J lost 4 bases; unmatched junction nucleotides: 7. The CDR3 loop spans 15 amino acids. Germline CDR1 is SGHNT and CDR2 is YENEEA. As DNA, the CDR3 is TGTGCCAGCAGCGTACGACTAGCGAGTTACAATGAGCAGTTCTTC. It translates to CASSVRLASYNEQFF.